The clone carrying this T cell receptor (beta chain) was seen at least ten times. Mismatch with germline at one junction end may stem from a read error. The source of the sample is a study of tumor-infiltrating lymphocytes in oesophageal squamous cell carcinoma. The length of the CDR3 is 15 residues. Germline V gene sequence: CDR1 SGHAT, CDR2 FQNNGV. MiXCR, run by TCRdb on the PCR reads, gives a single entry per CDR3 protein. Among just over 15,000 distinct CDR3 sequences listed, around 51% were seen once. The sample was esophageal tumor tissue. V usage is TRBV11-2 and J usage is TRBJ2-7; D may be TRBD1 or TRBD2 (5 bases each). The sequence derives from a female donor with esophageal squamous cell carcinoma. CDR3 sequence: CASSLAPGTNSPLHF. The DNA for the CDR3 is TGTGCCAGCAGCTTAGCCCCCGGGACCAACTCACCCCTCCACTTC.